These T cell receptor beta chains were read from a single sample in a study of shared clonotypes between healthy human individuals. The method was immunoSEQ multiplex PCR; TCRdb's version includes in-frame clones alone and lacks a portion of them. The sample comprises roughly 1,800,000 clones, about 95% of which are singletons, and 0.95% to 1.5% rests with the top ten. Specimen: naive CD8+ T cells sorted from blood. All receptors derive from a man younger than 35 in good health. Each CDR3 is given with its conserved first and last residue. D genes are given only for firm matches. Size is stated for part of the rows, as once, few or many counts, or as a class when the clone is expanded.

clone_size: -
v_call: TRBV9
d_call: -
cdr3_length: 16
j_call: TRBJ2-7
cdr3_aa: CASSVDGGPYSYEQYF
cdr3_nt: TGTGCCAGCAGCGTAGATGGCGGGCCCTACTCCTACGAGCAGTACTTC

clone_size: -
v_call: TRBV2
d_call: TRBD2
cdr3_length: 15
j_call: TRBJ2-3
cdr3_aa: CASTPREGDTDTQYF
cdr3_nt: TGTGCCAGCACCCCCCGGGAGGGGGACACAGATACGCAGTATTTT

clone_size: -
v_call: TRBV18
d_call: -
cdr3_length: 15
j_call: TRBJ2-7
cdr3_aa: CASSPPTGRAYEQYF
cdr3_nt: TGTGCCAGCTCACCACCAACAGGGAGAGCCTACGAGCAGTACTTC

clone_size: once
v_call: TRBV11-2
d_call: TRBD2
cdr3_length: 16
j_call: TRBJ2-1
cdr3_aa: CASSLIAGEGPNEQFF
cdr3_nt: TGTGCCAGCAGCCTCATAGCGGGAGAGGGGCCTAATGAGCAGTTCTTC

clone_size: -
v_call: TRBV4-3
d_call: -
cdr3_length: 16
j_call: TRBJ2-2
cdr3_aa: CASSQDTGANTGELFF
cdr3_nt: TGCGCCAGCAGCCAAGACACGGGGGCGAACACCGGGGAGCTGTTTTTT

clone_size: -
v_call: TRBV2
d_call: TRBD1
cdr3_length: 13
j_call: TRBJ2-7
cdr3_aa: CANRGTDSYEQYF
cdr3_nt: TGTGCCAACAGGGGGACGGACTCCTACGAGCAGTACTTC

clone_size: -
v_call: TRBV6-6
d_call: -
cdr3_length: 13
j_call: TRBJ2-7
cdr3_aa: CASSYDSSYEQYF
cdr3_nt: TGTGCCAGCAGTTACGATAGCTCCTACGAGCAGTACTTC

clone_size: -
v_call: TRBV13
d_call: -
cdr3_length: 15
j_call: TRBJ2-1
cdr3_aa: CASSFRVPLYDEQFF
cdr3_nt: TGTGCCAGCAGCTTCAGGGTCCCCCTTTACGATGAGCAGTTCTTC

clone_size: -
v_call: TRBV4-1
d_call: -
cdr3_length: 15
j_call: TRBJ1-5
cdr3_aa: CASSQEVSTRQPQHF
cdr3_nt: TGCGCCAGCAGCCAAGAGGTTTCTACAAGACAGCCCCAGCATTTT

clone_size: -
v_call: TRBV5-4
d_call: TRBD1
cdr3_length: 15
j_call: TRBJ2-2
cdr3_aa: CASSSGTGNTGELFF
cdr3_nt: TGTGCCAGCAGCTCCGGGACAGGAAACACCGGGGAGCTGTTTTTT

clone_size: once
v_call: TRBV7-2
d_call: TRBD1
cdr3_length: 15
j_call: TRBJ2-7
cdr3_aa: CASSLRGGVAYEQYF
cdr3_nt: TGTGCCAGCAGCTTACGAGGGGGCGTAGCCTACGAGCAGTACTTC

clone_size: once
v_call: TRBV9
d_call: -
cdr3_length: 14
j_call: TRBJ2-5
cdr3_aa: CASSVGGPKETQYF
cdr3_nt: TGTGCCAGCAGCGTAGGTGGCCCCAAAGAGACCCAGTACTTC

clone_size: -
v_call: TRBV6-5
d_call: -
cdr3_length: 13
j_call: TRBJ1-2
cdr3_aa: CASSAHRLHGYTF
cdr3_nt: TGTGCCAGCAGTGCCCACAGGCTCCATGGCTACACCTTC

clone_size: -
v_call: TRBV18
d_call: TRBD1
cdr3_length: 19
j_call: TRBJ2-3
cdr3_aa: CASSGFREDGTADTDTQYF
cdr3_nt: TGTGCCAGCTCAGGATTTAGGGAAGACGGGACAGCAGACACAGATACGCAGTATTTT

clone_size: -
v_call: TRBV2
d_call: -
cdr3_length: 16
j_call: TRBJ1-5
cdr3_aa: CASSDTGYLGNQPQHF
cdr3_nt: TGTGCCAGCAGTGATACAGGGTATTTGGGCAATCAGCCCCAGCATTTT

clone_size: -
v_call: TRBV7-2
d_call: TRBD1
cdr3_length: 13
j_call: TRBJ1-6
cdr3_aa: CASSSRQGSPLHF
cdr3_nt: TGTGCCAGCAGCTCCAGACAGGGTTCACCCCTCCACTTT

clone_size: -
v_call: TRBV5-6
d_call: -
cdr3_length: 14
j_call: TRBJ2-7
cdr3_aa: CASSPSASSYEQYF
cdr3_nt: TGTGCCAGCAGCCCTAGCGCGAGTTCCTACGAGCAGTACTTC

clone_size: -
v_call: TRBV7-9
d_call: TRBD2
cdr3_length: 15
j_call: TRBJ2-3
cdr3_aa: CASITGTSGTDTQYF
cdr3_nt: TGTGCCAGCATCACCGGGACTAGCGGAACAGATACGCAGTATTTT

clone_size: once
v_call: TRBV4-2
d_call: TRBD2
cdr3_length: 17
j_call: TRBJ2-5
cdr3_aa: CASSQGLGGGAQETQYF
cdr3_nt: TGTGCCAGCAGCCAAGGACTGGGCGGGGGGGCCCAAGAGACCCAGTACTTC

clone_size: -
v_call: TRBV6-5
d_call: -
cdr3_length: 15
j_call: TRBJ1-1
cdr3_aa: CASSYSGRSGYEAFF
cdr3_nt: TGTGCCAGCAGTTACTCCGGGCGTAGTGGATATGAAGCTTTCTTT

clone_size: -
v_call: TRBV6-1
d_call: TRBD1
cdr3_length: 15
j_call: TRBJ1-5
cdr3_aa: CASSDPGGREQPQHF
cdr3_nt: TGTGCCAGCAGTGACCCAGGGGGAAGAGAGCAGCCCCAGCATTTT

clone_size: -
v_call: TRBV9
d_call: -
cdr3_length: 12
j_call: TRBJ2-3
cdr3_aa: CASSARIDTQYF
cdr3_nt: TGTGCCAGCAGCGCCAGGATAGATACGCAGTATTTT